These 6 T cell receptor beta chains were sequenced from one sample in a study of shared clonotypes between healthy human individuals. TCRdb's table, derived via immunoSEQ multiplex PCR, lists solely in-frame clones and lacks some. The sample holds roughly 410,000 clones, 90% to 98% seen once. The sequencing input was memory CD8+ T cells sorted from blood. Subset of the sample: CD45RO+ cells pooled with CCR7-negative TemRA cells. All receptors derive from a man aged 25-45 years in good health.

The chain has TRBV5-6 and TRBJ2-7, with D uncertain. The CDR3 length is 14 residues. The ends were cut back, 5 bases at V and 2 bases at J, with 14 bases in the middle. The germline V gene has CDR1 SGHDT and CDR2 YYEEEE. CDR3 amino acids: CASRPTGRPYEQYF. In DNA, the CDR3 is TGTGCCAGCAGACCAACTGGGCGGCCCTACGAGCAGTACTTC.

The chain is built from TRBV4-1 and TRBJ1-1, with D unresolved. V was pared by 1 base and J by 4 bases, with 10 bases between. Looked up from germline, CDR1 is MGHRA and CDR2 is YSYEKL. The CDR3 is 14 residues long. The CDR3: CASSQGPGPTEAFF. The CDR3 DNA reads as TGCGCCAGCAGCCAAGGTCCAGGACCCACTGAAGCTTTCTTT.

This clone was found once. The chain employs TRBV6-1 and TRBJ1-3; D perhaps matches TRBD1 (5 bases). The germline CDR1 and CDR2 sequences are MNHNS and SASEGT. The CDR3 runs 15 residues. The ends were cut back, 2 bases at V and 4 bases at J, with 12 bases in the middle. The CDR3 sequence is CASSESPGWGNTIYF. The CDR3 bases are TGTGCCAGCAGTGAAAGCCCAGGGTGGGGAAACACCATATATTTT.

This clone was observed a handful of times. The V call is TRBV30, the J call TRBJ2-1, with TRBD2 matching 10 bases. Germline V gene sequence: CDR1 GTSNPN, CDR2 SVGIG (reference sequence). The CDR3 loop spans 15 amino acids. The junction had 4 bases not matched to a gene; V was cut back by 1 base and J by 4 bases. CDR3 protein: CAWSAGLAAYNEQFF. CDR3 DNA: TGTGCCTGGAGTGCCGGACTAGCGGCATACAATGAGCAGTTCTTC.

The gene calls are TRBV6-5 and TRBJ2-3, with D tentatively TRBD2 (5 bases). Germline lookup yields CDR1 MNHEY and CDR2 SVGAGI. This CDR3 is built from 14 residues. The V end was cut by 6 bases, the J end by 2 bases, with 12 bases between. The CDR3 protein is CASSPREITDTQYF. The CDR3 DNA reads TGTGCCAGCAGCCCTAGGGAGATCACAGATACGCAGTATTTT.

The rearrangement links TRBV28 to TRBJ2-7; 7 positions agree with TRBD1. CDR1 MDHEN and CDR2 SYDVKM come from the germline V gene. The CDR3 sequence is 14 residues long. V lost 1 base and J lost 5; bases outside the gene matches: 5. Here the CDR3 DNA reads TGTGCCAGCAGTTTATTCTTTGACAGGGACGAGCAGTACTTC. Encoded protein: CASSLFFDRDEQYF.